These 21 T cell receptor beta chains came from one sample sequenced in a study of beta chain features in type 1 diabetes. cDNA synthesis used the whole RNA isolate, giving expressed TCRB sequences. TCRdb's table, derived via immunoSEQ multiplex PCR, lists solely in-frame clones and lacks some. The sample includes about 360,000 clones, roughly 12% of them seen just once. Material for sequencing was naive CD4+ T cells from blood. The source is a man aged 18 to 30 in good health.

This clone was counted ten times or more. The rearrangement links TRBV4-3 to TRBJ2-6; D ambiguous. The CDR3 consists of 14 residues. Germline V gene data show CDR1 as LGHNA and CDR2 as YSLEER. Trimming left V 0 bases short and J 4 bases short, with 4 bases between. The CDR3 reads CASSQDPGANVLTF. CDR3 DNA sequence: TGCGCCAGCAGCCAAGATCCGGGGGCCAACGTCCTGACTTTC.

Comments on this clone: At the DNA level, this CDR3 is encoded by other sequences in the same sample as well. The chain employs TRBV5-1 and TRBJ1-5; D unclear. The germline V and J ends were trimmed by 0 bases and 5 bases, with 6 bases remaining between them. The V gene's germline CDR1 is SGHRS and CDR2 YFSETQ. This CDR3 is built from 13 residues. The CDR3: CASSLDSYQPQHF. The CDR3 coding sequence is TGCGCCAGCAGCTTGGACAGTTATCAGCCCCAGCATTTT.

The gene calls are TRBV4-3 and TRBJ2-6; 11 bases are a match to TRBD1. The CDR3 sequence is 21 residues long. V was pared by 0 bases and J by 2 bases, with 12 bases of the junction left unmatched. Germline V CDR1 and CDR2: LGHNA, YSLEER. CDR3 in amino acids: CASSQDAQFGQGAAGANVLTF. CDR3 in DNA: TGCGCCAGCAGCCAAGACGCCCAGTTCGGACAGGGGGCAGCTGGGGCCAACGTCCTGACTTTC.

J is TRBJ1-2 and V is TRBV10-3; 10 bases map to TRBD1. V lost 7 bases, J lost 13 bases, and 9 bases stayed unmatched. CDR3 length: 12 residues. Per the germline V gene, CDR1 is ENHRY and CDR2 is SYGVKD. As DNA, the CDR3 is TGTGCCATCATCCGGGACAGGGGACATCCCACCTTC. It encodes CAIIRDRGHPTF.

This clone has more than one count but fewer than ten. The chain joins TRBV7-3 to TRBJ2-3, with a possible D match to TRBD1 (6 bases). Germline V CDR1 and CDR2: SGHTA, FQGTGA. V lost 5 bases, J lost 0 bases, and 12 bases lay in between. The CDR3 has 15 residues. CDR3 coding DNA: TGTGCCAGCAGCCCCACAGGGAAAAGCACAGATACGCAGTATTTT. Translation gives CASSPTGKSTDTQYF. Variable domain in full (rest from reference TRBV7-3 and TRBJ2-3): GAGVSQTPSNKVTEKGKYVELRCDPISGHTALYWYRQSLGQGPEFLIYFQGTGAADDSGLPNDRFFAVRPEGSVSTLKIQRTERGDSAVYLCASSPTGKSTDTQYFGPGTRLTVL.

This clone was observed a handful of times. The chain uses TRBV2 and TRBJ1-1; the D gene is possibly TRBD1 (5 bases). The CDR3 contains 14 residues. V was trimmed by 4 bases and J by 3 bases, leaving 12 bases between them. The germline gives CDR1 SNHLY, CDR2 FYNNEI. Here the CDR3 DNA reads TGTGCCAGCAGTGTGGGAGGGGCGGACACTGAAGCTTTCTTT. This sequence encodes CASSVGGADTEAFF.

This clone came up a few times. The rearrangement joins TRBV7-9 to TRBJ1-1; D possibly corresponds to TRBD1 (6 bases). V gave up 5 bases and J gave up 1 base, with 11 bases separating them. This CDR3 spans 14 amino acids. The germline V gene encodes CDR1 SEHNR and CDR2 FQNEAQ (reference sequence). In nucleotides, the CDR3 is TGTGCCAGCAGCCCAGGGGCAGCGAACACTGAAGCTTTCTTT. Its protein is CASSPGAANTEAFF.

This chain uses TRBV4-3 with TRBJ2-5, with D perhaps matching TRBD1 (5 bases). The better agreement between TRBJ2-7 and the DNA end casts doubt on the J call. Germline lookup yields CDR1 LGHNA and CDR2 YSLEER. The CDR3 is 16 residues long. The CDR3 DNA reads TGCGCCAGCAGCCAAGATCGGCAGGGAACGATCTACGAGCAGTACTTC. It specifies CASSQDRQGTIYEQYF.

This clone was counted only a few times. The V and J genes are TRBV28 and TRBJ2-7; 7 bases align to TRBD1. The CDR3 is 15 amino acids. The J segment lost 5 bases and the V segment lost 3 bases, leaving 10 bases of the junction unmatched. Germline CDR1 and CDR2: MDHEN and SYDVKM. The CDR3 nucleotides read TGTGCCAGCAGTTTTAAACAATACAGGGGCCACGAGCAGTACTTC. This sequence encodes CASSFKQYRGHEQYF.

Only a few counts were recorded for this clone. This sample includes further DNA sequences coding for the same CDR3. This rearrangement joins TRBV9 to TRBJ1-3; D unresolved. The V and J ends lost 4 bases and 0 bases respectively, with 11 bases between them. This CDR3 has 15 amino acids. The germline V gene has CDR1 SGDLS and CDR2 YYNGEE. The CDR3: CASSPRLSSGNTIYF. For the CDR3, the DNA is TGTGCCAGCAGCCCCCGACTCAGCTCTGGAAACACCATATATTTT.

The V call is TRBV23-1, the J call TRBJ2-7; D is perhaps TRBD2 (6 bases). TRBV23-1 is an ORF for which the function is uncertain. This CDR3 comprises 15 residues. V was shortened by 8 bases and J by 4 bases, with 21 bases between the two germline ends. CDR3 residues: CASFPNGKGRYEQYF. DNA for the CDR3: TGCGCCAGCTTCCCAAATGGGAAGGGGAGGTACGAGCAGTACTTC.

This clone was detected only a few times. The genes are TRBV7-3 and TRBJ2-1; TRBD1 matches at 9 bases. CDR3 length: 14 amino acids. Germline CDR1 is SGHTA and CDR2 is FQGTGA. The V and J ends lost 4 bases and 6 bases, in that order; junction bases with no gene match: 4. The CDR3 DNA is TGTGCCAGCAGCTCCCGGACAGGGGCCAATGAGCAGTTCTTC. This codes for CASSSRTGANEQFF.

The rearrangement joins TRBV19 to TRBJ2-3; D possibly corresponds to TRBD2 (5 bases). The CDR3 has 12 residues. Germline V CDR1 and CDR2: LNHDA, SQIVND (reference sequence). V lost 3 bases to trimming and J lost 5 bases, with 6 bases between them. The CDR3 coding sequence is TGTGCCAGTAGTATGGAGGTAGATACGCAGTATTTT. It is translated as CASSMEVDTQYF.

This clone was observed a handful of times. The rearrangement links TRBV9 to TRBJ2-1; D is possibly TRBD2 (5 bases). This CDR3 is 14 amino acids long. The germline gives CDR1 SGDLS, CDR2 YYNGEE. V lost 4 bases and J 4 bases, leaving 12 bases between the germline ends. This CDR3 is CASSPRTVYNEQFF. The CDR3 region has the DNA TGTGCCAGCAGCCCCCGGACTGTTTACAATGAGCAGTTCTTC.

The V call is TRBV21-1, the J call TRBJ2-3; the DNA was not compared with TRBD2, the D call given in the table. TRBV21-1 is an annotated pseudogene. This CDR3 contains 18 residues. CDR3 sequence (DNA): TGTGCCAGCAGCAAAGTCCGCTCGACTCCTATAAGCACAGATACGCAGTATTTT. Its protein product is CASSKVRSTPISTDTQYF.

CDR3 nucleotide sequence: TGTGCCAGCAGCTACCCCGCCGGGACAGGGACGTACGAGCAGTACTTC. Protein: CASSYPAGTGTYEQYF. The chain couples TRBV7-2 to TRBJ2-7, with 9 bases matching TRBD1. Germline CDR1 is SGHTA and CDR2 is FQGNSA. The CDR3 totals 16 residues. J was trimmed by 4 bases and V by 4 bases; bases with no gene match: 11.

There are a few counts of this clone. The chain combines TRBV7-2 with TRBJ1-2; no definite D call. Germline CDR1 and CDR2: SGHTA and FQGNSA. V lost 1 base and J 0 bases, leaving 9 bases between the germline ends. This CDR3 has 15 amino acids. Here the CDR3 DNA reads TGTGCCAGCAGCTTAGAGGGAGTAGCTAACTATGGCTACACCTTC. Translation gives CASSLEGVANYGYTF.

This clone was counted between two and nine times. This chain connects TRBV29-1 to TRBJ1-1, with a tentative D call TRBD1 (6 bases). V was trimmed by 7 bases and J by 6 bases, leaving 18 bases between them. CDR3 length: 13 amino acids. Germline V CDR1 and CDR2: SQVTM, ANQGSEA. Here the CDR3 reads CSAGGLIGSEAFF. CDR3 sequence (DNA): TGCAGCGCCGGGGGGCTCATCGGCTCTGAAGCTTTCTTT.

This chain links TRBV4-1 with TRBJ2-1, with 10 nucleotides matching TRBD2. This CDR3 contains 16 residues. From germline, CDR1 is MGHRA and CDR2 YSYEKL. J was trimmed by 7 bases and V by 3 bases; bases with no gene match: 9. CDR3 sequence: CASSQDPSGGANEQFF. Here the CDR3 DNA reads TGCGCCAGCAGCCAGGACCCCAGCGGGGGGGCTAATGAGCAGTTCTTC.

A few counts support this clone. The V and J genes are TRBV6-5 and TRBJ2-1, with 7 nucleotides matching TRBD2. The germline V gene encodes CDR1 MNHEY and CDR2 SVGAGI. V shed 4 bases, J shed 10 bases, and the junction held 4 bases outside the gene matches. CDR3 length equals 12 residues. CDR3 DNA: TGTGCCAGCAGTTTCTATAGCGGGGAGCAGTTCTTC. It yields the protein CASSFYSGEQFF.

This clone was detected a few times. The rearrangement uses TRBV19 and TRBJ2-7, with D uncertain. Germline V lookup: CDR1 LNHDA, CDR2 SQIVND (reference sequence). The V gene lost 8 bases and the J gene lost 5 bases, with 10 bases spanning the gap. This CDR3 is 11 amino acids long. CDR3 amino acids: CASGNYDEQYF. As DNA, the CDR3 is TGTGCCAGTGGAAACTACGACGAGCAGTACTTC.